The present T cell receptor beta chain was sequenced within a study of T cell responses to AZD1222 COVID-19 vaccine. Study outcomes and limitations: Sampling captured repertoires only after the peak T cell response.

Regarding this clone: The antigen is not known.

This CDR3 comprises 13 residues. J gave up 9 bases and V 4 bases, and 7 bases lay outside the gene matches. Germline assignment: CDR1 SGHRS and CDR2 YFSETQ. Assay used: immunoSEQ multiplex PCR; TCRdb lists only in-frame clones, some missing. Of some 88,000 clones detected, approximately 90% appear once; the ten largest clones hold 5% to 5.5%. This rearrangement joins TRBV5-1 to TRBJ2-1; 7 nucleotides align to TRBD2. This clonotype originated in an adult in good health. Source: peripheral blood, taken on day 0 of AZD1222 vaccination. The CDR3 is CASSPVAGFEQFF. CDR3 sequence (DNA): TGCGCCAGCAGCCCTGTAGCGGGTTTTGAGCAGTTCTTC.